The TCR beta chain under discussion was sequenced for a study of PD-L1 blockade in urothelial cancer. The wider study: Males with urothelial cancer arising in the bladder constituted most of the roughly 30 patients. T cells were recovered from blood samples at a median of around 140,000.

This clone was observed a handful of times. Added to each PCR by spiking were synthetic TCR analog templates. TCRdb's table, derived via immunoSEQ multiplex PCR, lists solely in-frame clones and lacks some. The repertoire has roughly 50,000 clones, around 79% of them found once; the top ten carry 4%. Time point indicated: pretreatment peripheral blood. The study collected 1 to 8 samples per patient, pretreatment and on-treatment. The CDR3 extends over 14 amino acids. Germline CDR1 and CDR2: SNHLY and FYNNEI. Deletions cut 10 bases from V and 0 bases from J, with 10 bases between. The sequences come from PBMCs, collected around atezolizumab (anti-PD-L1) treatment. The V gene is TRBV2, the J gene TRBJ2-6; D is ambiguous. The sequence derives from a man in his 70s with urothelial cancer. CDR3 loop: CATRKSSGANVLTF. The CDR3 DNA reads TGTGCCACCCGTAAGAGCTCTGGGGCCAACGTCCTGACTTTC.